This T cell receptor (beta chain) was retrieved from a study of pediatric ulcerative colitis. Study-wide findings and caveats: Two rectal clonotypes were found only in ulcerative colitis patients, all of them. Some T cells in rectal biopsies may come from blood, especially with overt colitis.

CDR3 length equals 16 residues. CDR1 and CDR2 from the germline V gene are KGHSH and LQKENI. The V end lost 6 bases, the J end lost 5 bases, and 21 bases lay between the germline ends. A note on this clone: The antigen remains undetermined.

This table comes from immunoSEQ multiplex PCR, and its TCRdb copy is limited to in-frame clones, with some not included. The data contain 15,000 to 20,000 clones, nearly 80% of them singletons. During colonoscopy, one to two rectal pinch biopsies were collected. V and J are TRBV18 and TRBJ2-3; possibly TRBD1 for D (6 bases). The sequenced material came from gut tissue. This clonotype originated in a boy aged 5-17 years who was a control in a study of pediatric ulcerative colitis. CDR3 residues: CASSRRYREAKDTQYF. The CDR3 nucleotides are TGTGCCAGCTCGCGACGGTACAGGGAAGCAAAAGATACGCAGTATTTT.